What follows is one T cell receptor (beta chain) and its context. These data are taken from a study of T-cell reconstitution after alpha-beta-depleted transplantation in children. In germline, CDR1 is SGDLS, CDR2 YYNGEE. Trimming removed 0 bases from V and 4 bases from J; junction bases left unmatched: 8. This CDR3 is built from 17 residues. Preparation of the TCRbeta library used unique molecular identifiers. MiXCR, run by TCRdb on the PCR reads, gives a single entry per CDR3 protein. The table shows about 610,000 distinct CDR3 sequences, with about 11% occurring only once. Sequencing used PBMCs from the stem cell graft donor, obtained from the stem cell graft. The J gene is TRBJ2-1, the V gene TRBV9; 9 bases align to TRBD1. The source of this sequence is a human donor who donated a stem cell graft to a child with acute myeloid leukemia. The CDR3 reads CASSVGDGTGWYNEQFF. In nucleotides, the CDR3 is TGTGCCAGCAGCGTAGGGGATGGGACAGGGTGGTACAATGAGCAGTTCTTC.